Listed here are 17 T cell receptor beta chains from one sample, sequenced in a study of response to subunit inactivated influenza vaccine. A single record per CDR3 protein comes from TCRdb applying MiXCR to the RT-PCR reads. This sample has 750,000 to 850,000 distinct CDR3 sequences; roughly 18% occur once, and the top ten carry around 9.9%. Sequenced material: PBMCs from blood, taken roughly 5 days after vaccination. These receptors were obtained from a man over 45 who received an inactivated influenza vaccine.

The gene calls are TRBV24-1 and TRBJ2-5; tentatively, D is TRBD2 (6 bases). The V and J ends lost 4 bases and 4 bases respectively, with 15 bases between them. Germline-derived CDR1 and CDR2 are KGHDR and SFDVKD. The length of the CDR3 is 15 residues. In nucleotides, the CDR3 is TGTGCCACCAGTGACCATGGAGGGGTGCGAGAGACCCAGTACTTC. It encodes CATSDHGGVRETQYF.

V usage is TRBV5-6 and J usage is TRBJ2-4; possibly TRBD1 for D (6 bases). There are 13 residues in the CDR3. The germline V gene encodes CDR1 SGHDT and CDR2 YYEEEE. Trimming left V 4 bases short and J 6 bases short, with 11 bases between. The CDR3 region is CASSVQDRNIQYF. CDR3 bases: TGTGCCAGCAGCGTCCAGGACAGAAACATTCAGTACTTC. The full variable domain, with the rest looked up from reference TRBV5-6 and TRBJ2-4, is DAGVTQSPTHLIKTRGQQVTLRCSPKSGHDTVSWYQQALGQGPQFIFQYYEEEERQRGNFPDRFSGHQFPNYSSELNVNALLLGDSALYLCASSVQDRNIQYFGAGTRLSVL.

The gene calls are TRBV12-3 or TRBV12-4 and TRBJ2-1, with 9 bases matching TRBD1. The CDR3 extends over 14 amino acids. V was clipped by 6 bases and J by 9 bases; unmatched bases: 9. The CDR3 is CASSPGQGILEQFF. The CDR3 nucleotides are TGTGCCAGCAGCCCGGGACAGGGTATTCTTGAGCAGTTCTTC.

The table lists this clonotype with a few counts. The J gene is TRBJ1-3, the V gene TRBV12-3 or TRBV12-4; D not certain. The V gene lost 4 bases and the J gene lost 2 bases, with 6 bases spanning the gap. CDR3 length equals 13 residues. The CDR3, as DNA: TGTGCCAGCAGTTCCCCAGCTGGAAACACCATATATTTT. Its translation: CASSSPAGNTIYF.

With regard to this clonotype: A much larger clone lies a single base off, so this may be a read error. The chain carries TRBV11-2 and TRBJ2-2, with 10 bases fitting TRBD2. After removal of 2 bases from V and 2 bases from J, the junction contained 8 bases not matched to a gene. Germline V lookup: CDR1 SGHAT, CDR2 FQNNGV. The CDR3 totals 18 residues. DNA of the CDR3: TGTGCCAGCAGCTTACCCACCGGACTAGCGGTTAACACCGGGGAGCTGTTTTTT. Translating it yields CASSLPTGLAVNTGELFF.

In DNA, the CDR3 is TGTGCCACCAGTGACCCGGAGCGGGGAGCAACAGATACGCAGTATTTT. It specifies CATSDPERGATDTQYF. This chain joins TRBV24-1 and TRBJ2-3; TRBD2 agrees at 7 bases. The junction had 9 bases not matched to a gene; V was cut back by 4 bases and J by 3 bases. Germline V gene sequence: CDR1 KGHDR, CDR2 SFDVKD. The CDR3 contains 16 residues.

Notes on this clonotype: A read error may be the cause here, since a much bigger clone is one base away. The rearrangement links TRBV5-1 to TRBJ2-5, with no clear D. V lost 1 base to trimming and J lost 5 bases, with 12 bases between them. The CDR3 is made up of 14 amino acids. Germline V gene sequence: CDR1 SGHRS, CDR2 YFSETQ. The CDR3 loop reads CASSLRLRDETQYF. For the CDR3, the DNA is TGCGCCAGCAGCTTGAGGCTTCGAGACGAGACCCAGTACTTC.

This clonotype was seen a few times. The chain carries TRBV20-1 and TRBJ2-1; D is possibly TRBD1 (6 bases). Trimming left V 3 bases short and J 0 bases short, with 9 bases between. The CDR3 is 14 amino acids. Per germline, CDR1 DFQATT and CDR2 SNEGSKA (reference sequence). The CDR3 sequence: CSASGQISYNEQFF. The CDR3 coding sequence is TGCAGTGCTAGTGGACAGATCTCCTACAATGAGCAGTTCTTC.

In this sample, this clonotype turned up a few times. The chain employs TRBV10-3 and TRBJ2-7; 12 nucleotides align to TRBD2. This CDR3 is 16 amino acids long. V was clipped by 6 bases and J by 2 bases; unmatched bases: 8. Germline V lookup: CDR1 ENHRY, CDR2 SYGVKD. In DNA form, the CDR3 reads TGTGCCATCAGGCGCTCGACTAGCGGGAGCCCCTACGAGCAGTACTTC. This sequence encodes CAIRRSTSGSPYEQYF.

The chain uses TRBV4-3 and TRBJ2-1; 9 nucleotides match TRBD2. The CDR3 is made up of 17 amino acids. Trimming removed 1 base from V and 4 bases from J; junction bases left unmatched: 8. Germline CDR1 is LGHNA and CDR2 is YSLEER. The CDR3 sequence: CASSQGFGLAQYNEQFF. CDR3 bases: TGCGCCAGCAGCCAAGGATTCGGACTAGCGCAGTACAATGAGCAGTTCTTC.

This chain links TRBV20-1 with TRBJ2-7, with a weak D call TRBD1 (5 bases). The CDR3 sequence is 15 residues long. V lost 2 bases to trimming and J lost 1 base, with 15 bases between them. The germline gives CDR1 DFQATT, CDR2 SNEGSKA (reference sequence). CDR3 in DNA: TGCAGTGCTAGAAACAGGCTGGGGCCTTCCTACGAGCAGTACTTC. Translation: CSARNRLGPSYEQYF.

V and J are TRBV7-9 and TRBJ2-1; 13 bases line up with TRBD2. The ends lost 4 bases at V and 8 bases at J; junction bases unmatched: 5. This CDR3 contains 15 residues. Germline V CDR1 and CDR2: SEHNR, FQNEAQ (reference sequence). DNA of the CDR3: TGTGCCAGCAGCTCAGGGACTAGCGGGGTGGATGAGCAGTTCTTC. Translating gives CASSSGTSGVDEQFF.

This clonotype has at least ten counts. The J gene is TRBJ2-7, the V gene TRBV20-1; D may be TRBD1 or TRBD2 (5 bases each). The germline V and J ends were trimmed by 5 bases and 3 bases, with 17 bases remaining between them. The CDR3 extends over 14 amino acids. Per the germline V gene, CDR1 is DFQATT and CDR2 is SNEGSKA (reference sequence). The CDR3 is CSAGRQGRDYEQYF. CDR3 nucleotides: TGCAGTGCTGGACGGCAGGGTCGGGACTACGAGCAGTACTTC.

The table lists this clonotype with a few counts. The chain recombines TRBV4-3 with TRBJ1-2, with no clear D. Germline V gene lookup returns CDR1 LGHNA and CDR2 YSLEER. The CDR3 runs 15 residues. V lost 3 bases to trimming and J lost 1 base, with 12 bases between them. The chain's CDR3 is CASSHTTSSNYGYTF. CDR3 nucleotides: TGCGCCAGCAGCCATACGACGAGTAGTAACTATGGCTACACCTTC.

V is TRBV12-3 or TRBV12-4 and J is TRBJ1-5; 7 positions match TRBD1. The CDR3 length is 17 residues. Losses at the gene ends were 6 bases for V and 0 bases for J; bases not matched to a gene: 11. The CDR3 DNA reads TGTGCCAGCAGGCCCGGGACAGATCTTTATAGCAATCAGCCCCAGCATTTT. It codes for CASRPGTDLYSNQPQHF.

There are a few counts of this clonotype. The rearrangement links TRBV7-9 to TRBJ2-2; weak D call: TRBD2 (5 bases). Trimming took 5 bases from V and 2 from J, leaving 15 bases between them. This CDR3 spans 16 amino acids. CDR1 is SEHNR, CDR2 FQNEAQ, per germline (reference sequence). The CDR3: CASSAWTRSNTGELFF. The CDR3 bases are TGTGCCAGCAGCGCCTGGACTCGGTCTAACACCGGGGAGCTGTTTTTT.

This clonotype was recorded many times. The CDR3: CASSLRQGEGEQYF. The CDR3 nucleotides read TGCGCCAGCAGCTTGCGGCAAGGGGAAGGCGAGCAGTACTTC. This sequence joins TRBV5-1 and TRBJ2-7; a weak D match, TRBD1 (5 bases). The CDR3 runs 14 residues. Germline values: CDR1 SGHRS, CDR2 YFSETQ. V gave up 1 base and J gave up 6 bases, with 14 bases separating them.